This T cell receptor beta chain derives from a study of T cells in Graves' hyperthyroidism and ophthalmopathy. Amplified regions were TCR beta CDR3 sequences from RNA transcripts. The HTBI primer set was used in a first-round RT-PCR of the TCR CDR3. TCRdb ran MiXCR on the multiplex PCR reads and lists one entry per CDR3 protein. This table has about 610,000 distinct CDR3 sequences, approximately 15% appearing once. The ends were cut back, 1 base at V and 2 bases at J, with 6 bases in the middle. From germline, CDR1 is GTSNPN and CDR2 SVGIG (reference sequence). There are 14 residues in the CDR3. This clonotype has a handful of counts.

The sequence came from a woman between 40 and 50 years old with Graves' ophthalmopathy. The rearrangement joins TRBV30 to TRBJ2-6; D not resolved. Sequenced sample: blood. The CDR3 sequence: CAWSDGAGANVLTF. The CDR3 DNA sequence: TGTGCCTGGAGTGATGGGGCTGGGGCCAACGTCCTGACTTTC.